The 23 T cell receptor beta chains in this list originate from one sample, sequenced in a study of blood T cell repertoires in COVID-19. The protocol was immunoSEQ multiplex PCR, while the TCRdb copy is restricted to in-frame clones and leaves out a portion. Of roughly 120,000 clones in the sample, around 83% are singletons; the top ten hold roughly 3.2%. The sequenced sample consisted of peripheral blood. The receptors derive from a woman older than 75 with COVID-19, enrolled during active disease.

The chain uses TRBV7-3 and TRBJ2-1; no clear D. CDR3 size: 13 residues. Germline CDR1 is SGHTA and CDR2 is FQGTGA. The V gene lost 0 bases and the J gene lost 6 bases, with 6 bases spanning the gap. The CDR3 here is CASSLTSTNEQFF. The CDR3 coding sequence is TGTGCCAGCAGCTTAACTAGCACCAATGAGCAGTTCTTC. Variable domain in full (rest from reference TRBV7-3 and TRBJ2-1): GAGVSQTPSNKVTEKGKYVELRCDPISGHTALYWYRQSLGQGPEFLIYFQGTGAADDSGLPNDRFFAVRPEGSVSTLKIQRTERGDSAVYLCASSLTSTNEQFFGPGTRLTVL.

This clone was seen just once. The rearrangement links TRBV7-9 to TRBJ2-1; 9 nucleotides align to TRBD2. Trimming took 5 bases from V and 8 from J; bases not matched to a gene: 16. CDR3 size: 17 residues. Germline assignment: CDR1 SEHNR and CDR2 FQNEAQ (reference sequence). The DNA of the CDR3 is TGTGCCAGCAGCCATCCCCTAGCGGGGAGGATCACCGATGAGCAGTTCTTC. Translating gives CASSHPLAGRITDEQFF.

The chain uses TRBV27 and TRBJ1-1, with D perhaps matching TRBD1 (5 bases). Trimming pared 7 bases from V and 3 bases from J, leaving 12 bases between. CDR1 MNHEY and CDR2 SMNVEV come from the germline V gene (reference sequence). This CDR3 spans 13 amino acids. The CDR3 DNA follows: TGTGCCAGCACAGGGCACACAGACACTGAAGCTTTCTTT. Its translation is CASTGHTDTEAFF.

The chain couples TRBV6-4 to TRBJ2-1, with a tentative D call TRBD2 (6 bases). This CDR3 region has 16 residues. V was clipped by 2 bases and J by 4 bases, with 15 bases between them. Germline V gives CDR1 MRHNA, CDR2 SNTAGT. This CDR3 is CASSDGGKDTYNEQFF. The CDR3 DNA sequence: TGTGCCAGCAGTGACGGAGGGAAAGACACTTACAATGAGCAGTTCTTC.

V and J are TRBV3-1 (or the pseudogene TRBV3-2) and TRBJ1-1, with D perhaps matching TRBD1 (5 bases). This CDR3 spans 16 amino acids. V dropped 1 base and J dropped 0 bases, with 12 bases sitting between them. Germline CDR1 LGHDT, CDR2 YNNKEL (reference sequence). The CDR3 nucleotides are TGTGCCAGCAGCCAAGGGGGTAGACAGCTGAACACTGAAGCTTTCTTT. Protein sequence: CASSQGGRQLNTEAFF.

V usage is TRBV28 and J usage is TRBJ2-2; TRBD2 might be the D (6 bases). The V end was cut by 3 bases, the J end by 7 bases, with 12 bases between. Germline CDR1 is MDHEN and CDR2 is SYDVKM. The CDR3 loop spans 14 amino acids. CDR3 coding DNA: TGTGCCAGCAGTTTCAGGCTAGCGTACGGGGAGCTGTTTTTT. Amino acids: CASSFRLAYGELFF.

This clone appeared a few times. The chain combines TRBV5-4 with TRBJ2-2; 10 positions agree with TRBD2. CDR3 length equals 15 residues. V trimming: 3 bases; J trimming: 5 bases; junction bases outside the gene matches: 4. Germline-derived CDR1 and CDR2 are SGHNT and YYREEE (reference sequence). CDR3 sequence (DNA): TGTGCCAGCAGCTCGCTAGCGGGAGATACCGGGGAGCTGTTTTTT. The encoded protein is CASSSLAGDTGELFF.

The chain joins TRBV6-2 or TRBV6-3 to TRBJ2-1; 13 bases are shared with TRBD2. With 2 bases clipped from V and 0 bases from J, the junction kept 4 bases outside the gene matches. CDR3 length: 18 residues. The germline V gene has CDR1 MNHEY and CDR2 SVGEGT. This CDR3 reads CASSYLTSGRASYNEQFF. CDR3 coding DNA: TGTGCCAGCAGTTACCTCACTAGCGGGAGGGCCTCCTACAATGAGCAGTTCTTC.

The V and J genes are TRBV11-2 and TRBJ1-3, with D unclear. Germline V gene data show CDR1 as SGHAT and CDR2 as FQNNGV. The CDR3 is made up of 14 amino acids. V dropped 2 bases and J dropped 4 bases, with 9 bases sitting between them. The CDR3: CASSLTTVGNTIYF. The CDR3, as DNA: TGTGCCAGCAGCTTAACAACAGTAGGAAACACCATATATTTT.

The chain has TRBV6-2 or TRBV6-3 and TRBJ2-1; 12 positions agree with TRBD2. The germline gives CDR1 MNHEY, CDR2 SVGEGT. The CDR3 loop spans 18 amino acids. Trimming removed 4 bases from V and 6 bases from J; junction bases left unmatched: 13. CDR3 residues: CASSSGTSGLDGRNEQFF. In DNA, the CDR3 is TGTGCCAGCAGTTCCGGGACTAGCGGGCTGGACGGGCGCAATGAGCAGTTCTTC.

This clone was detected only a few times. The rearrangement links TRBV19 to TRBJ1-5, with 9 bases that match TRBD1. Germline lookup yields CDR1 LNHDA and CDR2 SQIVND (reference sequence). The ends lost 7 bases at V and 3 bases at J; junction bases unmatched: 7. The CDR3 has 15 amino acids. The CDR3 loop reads CASNRRDRDNQPQHF. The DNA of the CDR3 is TGTGCCAGTAATCGTCGGGACAGGGACAATCAGCCCCAGCATTTT.

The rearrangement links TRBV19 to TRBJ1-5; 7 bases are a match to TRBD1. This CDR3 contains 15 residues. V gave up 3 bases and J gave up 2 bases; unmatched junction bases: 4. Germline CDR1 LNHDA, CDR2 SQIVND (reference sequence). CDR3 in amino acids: CASSMVRGGNQPQHF. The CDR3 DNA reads TGTGCCAGTAGTATGGTCAGGGGGGGCAATCAGCCCCAGCATTTT.

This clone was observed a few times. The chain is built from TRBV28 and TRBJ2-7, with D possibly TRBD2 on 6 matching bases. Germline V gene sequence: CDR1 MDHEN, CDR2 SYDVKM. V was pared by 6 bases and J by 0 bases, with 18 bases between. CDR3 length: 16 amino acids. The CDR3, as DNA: TGTGCCAGCAGACTCGCGGGGCAGGCCCTCTCCTACGAGCAGTACTTC. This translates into CASRLAGQALSYEQYF.

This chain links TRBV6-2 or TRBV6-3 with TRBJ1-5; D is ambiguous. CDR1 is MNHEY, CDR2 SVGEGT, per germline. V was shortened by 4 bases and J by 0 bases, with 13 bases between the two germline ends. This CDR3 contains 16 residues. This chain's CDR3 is CASSFPTSYSNQPQHF. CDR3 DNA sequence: TGTGCCAGCAGTTTCCCGACTAGTTATAGCAATCAGCCCCAGCATTTT.

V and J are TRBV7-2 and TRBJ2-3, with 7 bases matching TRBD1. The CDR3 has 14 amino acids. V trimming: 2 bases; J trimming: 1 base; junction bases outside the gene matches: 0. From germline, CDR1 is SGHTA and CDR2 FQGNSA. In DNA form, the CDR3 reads TGTGCCAGCAGCTTAACAGGGGGCACAGATACGCAGTATTTT. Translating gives CASSLTGGTDTQYF.

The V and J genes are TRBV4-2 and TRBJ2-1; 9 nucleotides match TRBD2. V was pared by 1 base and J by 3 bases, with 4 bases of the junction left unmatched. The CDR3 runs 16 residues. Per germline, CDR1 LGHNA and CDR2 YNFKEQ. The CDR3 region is CASSQAGTSHYNEQFF. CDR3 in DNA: TGTGCCAGCAGCCAAGCTGGGACTAGCCACTACAATGAGCAGTTCTTC.

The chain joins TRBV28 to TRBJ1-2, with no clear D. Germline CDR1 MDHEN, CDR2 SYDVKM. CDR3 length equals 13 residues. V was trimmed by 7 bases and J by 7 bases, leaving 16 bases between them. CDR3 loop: CASIPIGRGGYTF. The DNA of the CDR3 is TGTGCCAGCATTCCTATCGGGAGAGGTGGCTACACCTTC.

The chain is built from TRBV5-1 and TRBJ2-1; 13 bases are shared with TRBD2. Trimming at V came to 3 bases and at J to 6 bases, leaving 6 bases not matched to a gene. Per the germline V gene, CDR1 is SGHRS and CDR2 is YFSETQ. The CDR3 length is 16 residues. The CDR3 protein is CASSWGGLAGSNEQFF. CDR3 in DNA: TGCGCCAGCAGCTGGGGGGGACTAGCGGGGTCCAATGAGCAGTTCTTC.

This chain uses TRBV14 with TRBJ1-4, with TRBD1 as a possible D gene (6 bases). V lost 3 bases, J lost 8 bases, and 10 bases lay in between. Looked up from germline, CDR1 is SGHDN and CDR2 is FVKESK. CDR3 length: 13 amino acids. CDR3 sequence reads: CASSQGAREKLFF. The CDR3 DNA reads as TGTGCCAGCAGCCAGGGGGCGCGGGAAAAACTGTTTTTT.

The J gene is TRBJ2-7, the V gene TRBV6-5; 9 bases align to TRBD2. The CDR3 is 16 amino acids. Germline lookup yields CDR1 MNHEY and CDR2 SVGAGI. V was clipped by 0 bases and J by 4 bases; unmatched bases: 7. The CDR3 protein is CASSYSKLAGSYEQYF. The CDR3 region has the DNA TGTGCCAGCAGTTACTCGAAGCTAGCGGGAAGTTACGAGCAGTACTTC.

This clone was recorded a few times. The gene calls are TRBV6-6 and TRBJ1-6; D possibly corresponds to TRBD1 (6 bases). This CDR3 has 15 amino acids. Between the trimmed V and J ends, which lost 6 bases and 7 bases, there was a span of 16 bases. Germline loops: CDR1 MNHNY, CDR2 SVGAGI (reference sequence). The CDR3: CASSFRQVMNSPLHF. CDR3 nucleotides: TGTGCCAGCAGCTTCAGACAGGTTATGAATTCACCCCTCCACTTT.

DNA of the CDR3: TGTGCCAGCAGCGAAGGCGGGACTAATGAGCAGTTCTTC. This translates into CASSEGGTNEQFF. J is TRBJ2-1 and V is TRBV11-3; D might be TRBD2 (6 bases). Germline assignment: CDR1 SGHNT and CDR2 YENEEA. The CDR3 is 13 amino acids. V was pared by 5 bases and J by 7 bases, with 12 bases between.

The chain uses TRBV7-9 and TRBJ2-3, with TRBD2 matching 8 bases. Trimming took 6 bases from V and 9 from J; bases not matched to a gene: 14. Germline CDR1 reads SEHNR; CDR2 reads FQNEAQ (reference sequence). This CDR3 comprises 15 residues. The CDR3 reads CASSAGGRPGSTQYF. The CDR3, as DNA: TGTGCCAGCAGTGCGGGAGGTCGGCCCGGGTCGACGCAGTATTTT.